A selection of T cell receptor beta chains follows, all from one sample in a study of monozygotic twins with inflammatory bowel disease. Reprocessing the 5' RACE reads, TCRdb reports a single entry for every CDR3 protein and omits DNA. Here the sample table reports 150,000 to 200,000 distinct CDR3 sequences. Sequenced input: blood. All receptors derive from a human donor with ulcerative colitis or Crohn's disease, or a healthy co-twin of an affected twin (not recorded which). CDR3s include the opening cysteine and the closing phenylalanine or tryptophan. Each record gives: V gene, J gene, CDR3 protein.

TRBV2,TRBJ2-5,CASRAAQGVLVETQYF
TRBV13,TRBJ2-7,CASSVGQGVQYF
TRBV29-1,TRBJ1-5,CSVQEGSFNQPQHF
TRBV12-3/TRBV12-4,TRBJ2-1,CASSLMGSSYNEQFF
TRBV2,TRBJ2-1,CASTEERATYNEQFF
TRBV25-1,TRBJ2-7,CASSDLTGTGREQYF
TRBV5-1,TRBJ2-1,CASSLGLAGSEQFF
TRBV10-3,TRBJ2-1,CAIRGVSNEQFF
TRBV20-1,TRBJ2-7,CSSTRNYEQYF
TRBV5-1,TRBJ2-4,CASTPTGGTNIQYF
TRBV28,TRBJ2-5,CASRGTPLETQYF
TRBV5-1,TRBJ1-1,CASSLVVTERAFF
TRBV7-8,TRBJ2-3,CASSGYSTGTSGLDTQYF
TRBV7-2,TRBJ2-3,CASSFWGQGTDTQYF
TRBV6-1,TRBJ2-5,CASTLQGFQETQYF
TRBV6-5,TRBJ2-7,CASSYTLYEQYF
TRBV29-1,TRBJ2-2,CSVRRAGELFF
TRBV6-2/TRBV6-3,TRBJ2-1,CASSFVGNEQFF
TRBV3-1,TRBJ2-2,CASSRMGSGELFF
TRBV5-1,TRBJ2-1,CASSWDRGLNEQFF
TRBV19,TRBJ2-5,CASREAFQETQYF
TRBV18,TRBJ1-1,CASSQADSTTEAFF
TRBV27,TRBJ2-3,CASSLWLAGVDTQYF
TRBV24-1,TRBJ2-4,CATSGTGGAGIQYF
TRBV14,TRBJ2-2,CASSQVQGTTGELFF